This T cell receptor (beta chain) was recovered during a study of beta chain features in type 1 diabetes. Whole-study results and caveats: It was among patients, rather than healthy donors, that naive, central memory and Treg TCRB repertoires appeared more similar. There was a moderate but significant shortening of TCRB CDR3s in all four CD4+ subsets of Type 1 diabetes patients. VDJ junctions from patients with type 1 diabetes contained fewer insertions and more deletions.

Reverse transcribing all isolated RNA meant expressed TCRB transcripts were sequenced. Produced via immunoSEQ multiplex PCR; TCRdb's table is partial and in-frame only. The repertoire includes some 660,000 clones, over 11% of them detected once, and nearly 0.04% sits in the top ten. Germline CDR1 and CDR2: SGHRS and YFSETQ. The CDR3 runs to 16 residues. Unmatched junction bases numbered 11, after V lost 4 bases and J lost 7 bases. This clone was counted between two and nine times. Antigen unknown. Sequencing was performed on naive CD4+ T cells from blood. The chain has TRBV5-1 and TRBJ2-1, with 10 nucleotides matching TRBD2. The receptor was isolated from a young man with type 1 diabetes. In nucleotides, the CDR3 is TGCGCCAGCAGCCCGACCTCTAGCGGGGGAAAAAATGAGCAGTTCTTC. Amino acids: CASSPTSSGGKNEQFF.